Detailed here is one TCR beta chain. Its target is unknown. The data are from a study of cytomegalovirus exposure and HLA in healthy donors. The CDR3 spans 16 residues. Germline V lookup: CDR1 SGDLS, CDR2 YYNGEE. Trimming removed 4 bases from V and 1 base from J, with 14 bases in between. Broader study findings: The study listed 150 to 200 cytomegalovirus-associated TCR beta chains. Reports credit the classifier with highly specific, highly sensitive diagnosis of cytomegalovirus status.

Method: immunoSEQ multiplex PCR; TCRdb's copy keeps in-frame clones and lacks some. Among some 260,000 clones listed, roughly 88% were seen once. The source is a woman aged 25 to 45 in good health and CMV-seronegative. The sample comprised PBMCs. The chain has TRBV9 and TRBJ2-2, with unresolved D. The CDR3 spells CASSSRVGLNTGELFF. DNA of the CDR3: TGTGCCAGCAGCAGCCGAGTCGGTTTGAACACCGGGGAGCTGTTTTTT.